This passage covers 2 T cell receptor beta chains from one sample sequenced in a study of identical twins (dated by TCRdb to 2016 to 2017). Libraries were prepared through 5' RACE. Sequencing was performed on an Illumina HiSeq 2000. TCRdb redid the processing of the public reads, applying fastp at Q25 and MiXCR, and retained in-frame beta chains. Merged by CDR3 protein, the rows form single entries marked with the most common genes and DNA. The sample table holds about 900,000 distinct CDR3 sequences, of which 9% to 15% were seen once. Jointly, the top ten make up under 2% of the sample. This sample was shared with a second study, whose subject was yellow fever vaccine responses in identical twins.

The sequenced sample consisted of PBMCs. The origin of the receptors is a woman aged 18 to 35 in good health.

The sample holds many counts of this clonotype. The CDR3 DNA reads as TGCAGTGCTAGAGTTACGGCAGGCTGGGGCAATCAGCCCCAGCATTTT. Its protein is CSARVTAGWGNQPQHF. The chain combines TRBV20-1 with TRBJ1-5; D gene ambiguous. The V end lost 1 base, the J end lost 2 bases, and 15 bases lay between the germline ends. CDR1 and CDR2 (germline): DFQATT, SNEGSKA (reference sequence). This CDR3 has 16 residues.

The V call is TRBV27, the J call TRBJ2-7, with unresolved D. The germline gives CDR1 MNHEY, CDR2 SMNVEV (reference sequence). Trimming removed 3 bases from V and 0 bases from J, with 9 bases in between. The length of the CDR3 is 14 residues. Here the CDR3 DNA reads TGTGCCAGCAGTTTTGGCAAGACCTCCTACGAGCAGTACTTC. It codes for CASSFGKTSYEQYF.